Shown below are 17 T cell receptor beta chains from a single sample sequenced in a study of blood T cells in healthy people across ages (dated by TCRdb to the mid-2010s). Library generation was performed with 5' RACE. Sequencing was performed on an Illumina HiSeq 2500. A second PCR of about 6 to 11 cycles was run with a J-beta primer mix and a sample-barcoded 5' primer. TCRdb reprocessed the public reads (quality trimming at Q25 with fastp, clone calling with MiXCR) and kept in-frame beta chains. Here each entry gathers all rows of one CDR3 protein and keeps the most common genes and DNA. The sample yields fewer than 950,000 distinct CDR3 sequences; approximately 55% were counted once. The ten largest account for roughly two fifths of the sample. Input material: blood. The receptor set was obtained from an elderly man in good health.

This clonotype was found a few times. The genes are TRBV24-1 and TRBJ1-1; maybe TRBD1 (5 bases). Germline V CDR1 and CDR2: KGHDR, SFDVKD. Trimming removed 5 bases at V and 0 bases at J, with 12 bases between. This CDR3 region has 15 residues. The CDR3 sequence: CATSGGAGVNTEAFF. The CDR3 DNA reads as TGTGCCACCAGTGGTGGGGCCGGGGTGAACACTGAAGCTTTCTTT.

This clonotype was recorded many times. The rearrangement uses TRBV7-3 and TRBJ2-7; possible D gene TRBD2, 6 bases. CDR1 and CDR2 from the germline V gene are SGHTA and FQGTGA. Between the trimmed V and J ends, which lost 2 bases and 6 bases, there was a span of 29 bases. CDR3 length equals 19 residues. CDR3 sequence reads: CASSLGTGAIPTLPLEQYF. CDR3 nucleotide sequence: TGTGCCAGCAGCTTAGGAACGGGAGCAATTCCTACTCTTCCTCTCGAGCAGTACTTC.

This clonotype was recorded a few times. This rearrangement joins TRBV29-1 to TRBJ2-7; 7 positions match TRBD1. Germline V gives CDR1 SQVTM, CDR2 ANQGSEA. The junction had 15 bases not matched to a gene; V was cut back by 6 bases and J by 4 bases. The CDR3 length is 15 residues. CDR3 residues: CSVIGGQLSWYEQYF. In DNA form, the CDR3 reads TGCAGCGTGATAGGGGGACAGCTATCTTGGTACGAGCAGTACTTC.

Notes on this clonotype: The junction does not match germline at one end; this may be a read error. The chain links TRBV20-1 to TRBJ1-6; D not certain. The V gene's germline CDR1 is DFQATT and CDR2 SNEGSKA (reference sequence). The length of the CDR3 is 15 residues. CDR3 in DNA: TGCAGTGCTGGCACCGGCGAAACTTTTAATTCGCCCCTCCACTTT. Its translation: CSAGTGETFNSPLHF.

This clonotype was detected only a few times. This rearrangement joins TRBV5-1 to TRBJ2-6, with D possibly being TRBD1 (6 bases). Germline CDR1 SGHRS, CDR2 YFSETQ. The CDR3 has 16 amino acids. With 2 bases removed from V and 0 bases from J, the gap between germline ends came to 9 bases. CDR3 sequence: CASSFTGSSGANVLTF. In nucleotides, the CDR3 is TGCGCCAGCAGCTTTACAGGGAGCTCTGGGGCCAACGTCCTGACTTTC. Full variable domain (remainder filled in from reference TRBV5-1 and TRBJ2-6): KAGVTQTPRYLIKTRGQQVTLSCSPISGHRSVSWYQQTPGQGLQFLFEYFSETQRNKGNFPGRFSGRQFSNSRSEMNVSTLELGDSALYLCASSFTGSSGANVLTFGAGSRLTVL.

A few counts support this clonotype. This chain uses TRBV7-6 with TRBJ2-7, with TRBD1 matching 9 bases. The CDR3 is made up of 13 amino acids. Germline-derived CDR1 and CDR2 are SGHVS and FNYEAQ. Trimming cost V 5 bases and J 6 bases; bases outside gene matches: 5. CDR3 DNA sequence: TGTGCCAGCAGCCCCCAGACAGGGGGCGAGCAGTACTTC. Translating gives CASSPQTGGEQYF.

J is TRBJ2-5 and V is TRBV4-1; 10 nucleotides align to TRBD1. CDR3 length: 16 residues. V gave up 4 bases and J gave up 5 bases; unmatched junction bases: 10. Germline V CDR1 and CDR2: MGHRA, YSYEKL. The CDR3 loop reads CASSPSLTGGEETQYF. In DNA, the CDR3 is TGCGCCAGCAGCCCTTCCTTGACAGGGGGCGAGGAGACCCAGTACTTC.

This clonotype was counted between two and nine times. The V gene is TRBV5-5, the J gene TRBJ2-1; D is undetermined. V lost 1 base and J lost 6, with 14 bases in between. Germline CDR1 is SGHKS and CDR2 is YYEKEE (reference sequence). The CDR3 is 15 amino acids. The CDR3 region has the DNA TGTGCCAGCAGCTTGTACGCTACCTGGGGCAATGAGCAGTTCTTC. Protein: CASSLYATWGNEQFF. The variable domain in full, completed from reference TRBV5-5 and TRBJ2-1, reads DAGVTQSPTHLIKTRGQQVTLRCSPISGHKSVSWYQQVLGQGPQFIFQYYEKEERGRGNFPDRFSARQFPNYSSELNVNALLLGDSALYLCASSLYATWGNEQFFGPGTRLTVL.

This clonotype occurred a few times. The J gene is TRBJ1-2, the V gene TRBV20-1; weak D call: TRBD1 (6 bases). This CDR3 is 15 amino acids long. Germline loops: CDR1 DFQATT, CDR2 SNEGSKA (reference sequence). V was pared by 1 base and J by 5 bases, with 17 bases between. This CDR3 reads CSARVYREVKYGYTF. CDR3 bases: TGCAGTGCTAGAGTTTACAGGGAAGTGAAATATGGCTACACCTTC.

This chain joins TRBV7-9 and TRBJ2-3; TRBD1 or TRBD2 may be the D gene (5 bases each). Germline V gives CDR1 SEHNR, CDR2 FQNEAQ (reference sequence). There are 15 residues in the CDR3. V was cut by 2 bases and J by 4 bases, with 13 bases left in between. The CDR3 loop is CASSLIEWGPDTQYF. The DNA for the CDR3 is TGTGCCAGCAGCTTAATCGAGTGGGGACCAGATACGCAGTATTTT.

This sequence joins TRBV7-2 and TRBJ2-1, with 9 bases matching TRBD2. The J segment lost 9 bases and the V segment lost 5 bases, leaving 5 bases of the junction unmatched. The CDR3 consists of 13 residues. Germline V gene data show CDR1 as SGHTA and CDR2 as FQGNSA. CDR3 residues: CASSRRLAVEQFF. CDR3 DNA sequence: TGTGCCAGCAGCCGCCGACTAGCGGTTGAGCAGTTCTTC.

V usage is TRBV5-1 and J usage is TRBJ2-5; D may match TRBD1 or TRBD2 (6 bases each). The J call may be wrong; the DNA end is better matched by TRBJ2-7. CDR3 length: 14 amino acids. CDR1 and CDR2 (germline): SGHRS, YFSETQ. CDR3 DNA sequence: TGCGCCAGCAGCTATGGGGGGCCCTCCTACGAGCAGTACTTC. Protein product: CASSYGGPSYEQYF.

This sequence joins TRBV28 and TRBJ2-3, with unresolved D. CDR3 length equals 11 residues. V was pared by 4 bases and J by 4 bases, with 3 bases between. From germline, CDR1 is MDHEN and CDR2 SYDVKM. CDR3 residues: CASSSSDTQYF. CDR3 DNA sequence: TGTGCCAGCAGTTCGTCAGATACGCAGTATTTT.

The V gene is TRBV18, the J gene TRBJ2-7; no clear D gene. The CDR3 has 11 amino acids. Germline V gives CDR1 KGHSH, CDR2 LQKENI. V was clipped by 2 bases and J by 5 bases, with 4 bases between them. CDR3 nucleotides: TGTGCCAGCTCACCAAAAGACGAGCAGTACTTC. Its translation is CASSPKDEQYF. Looking up the rest from reference TRBV18 and TRBJ2-7 gives the full variable domain: NAGVMQNPRHLVRRRGQEARLRCSPMKGHSHVYWYRQLPEEGLKFMVYLQKENIIDESGMPKERFSAEFPKEGPSILRIQQVVRGDSAAYFCASSPKDEQYFGPGTRLTVT.

The V call is TRBV20-1, the J call TRBJ2-1; 7 bases are a match to TRBD2. The CDR3 runs to 17 residues. The germline CDR1 and CDR2 sequences are DFQATT and SNEGSKA (reference sequence). Germline trimming cut 6 bases from V and 1 base from J; bases unmatched to any gene: 15. The CDR3 is CSAAGGSVARSYNEQFF. DNA for the CDR3: TGCAGTGCAGCCGGGGGGTCAGTCGCCAGGTCCTACAATGAGCAGTTCTTC.

The sample holds one count of this clonotype. The J gene is TRBJ2-3, the V gene TRBV20-1; D is unclear. Germline V gives CDR1 DFQATT, CDR2 SNEGSKA (reference sequence). V lost 0 bases, J lost 0 bases, and 10 bases lay in between. The length of the CDR3 is 15 residues. CDR3 in amino acids: CSARDTGLSTDTQYF. The DNA for the CDR3 is TGCAGTGCTAGAGATACGGGCCTTAGCACAGATACGCAGTATTTT.

This clonotype appeared once. The V call is TRBV7-3, the J call TRBJ2-4; D assignment may be TRBD1 or TRBD2 (5 bases each). Germline CDR1 and CDR2: SGHTA and FQGTGA. V was clipped by 4 bases and J by 13 bases, with 38 bases between them. The CDR3 totals 20 residues. Here the CDR3 reads CASSSTTRRGANLPYNEQYF. The CDR3 bases are TGTGCCAGCAGCTCAACCACTCGAAGGGGAGCTAACCTTCCCTACAATGAGCAGTACTTC.